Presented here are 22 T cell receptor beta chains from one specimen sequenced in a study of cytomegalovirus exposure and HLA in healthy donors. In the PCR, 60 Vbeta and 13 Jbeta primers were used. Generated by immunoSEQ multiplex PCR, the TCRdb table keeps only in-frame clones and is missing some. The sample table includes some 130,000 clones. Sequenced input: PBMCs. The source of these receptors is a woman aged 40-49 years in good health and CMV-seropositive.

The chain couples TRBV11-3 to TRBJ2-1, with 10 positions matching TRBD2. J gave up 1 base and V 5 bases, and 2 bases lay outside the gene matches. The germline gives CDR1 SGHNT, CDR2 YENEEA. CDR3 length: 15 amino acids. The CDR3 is CASSPSGGSYNEQFF. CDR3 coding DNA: TGTGCCAGCAGCCCTAGCGGGGGATCCTACAATGAGCAGTTCTTC. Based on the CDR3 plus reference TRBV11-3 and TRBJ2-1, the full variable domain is EAGVVQSPRYKIIEKKQPVAFWCNPISGHNTLYWYLQNLGQGPELLIRYENEEAVDDSQLPKDRFSAERLKGVDSTLKIQPAELGDSAVYLCASSPSGGSYNEQFFGPGTRLTVL.

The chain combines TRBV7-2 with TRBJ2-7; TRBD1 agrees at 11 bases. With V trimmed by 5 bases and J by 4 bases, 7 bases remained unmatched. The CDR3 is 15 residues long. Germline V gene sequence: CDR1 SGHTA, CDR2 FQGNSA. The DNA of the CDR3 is TGTGCCAGCAGCCCTCGGACAGGGGGCGGGTACGAGCAGTACTTC. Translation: CASSPRTGGGYEQYF.

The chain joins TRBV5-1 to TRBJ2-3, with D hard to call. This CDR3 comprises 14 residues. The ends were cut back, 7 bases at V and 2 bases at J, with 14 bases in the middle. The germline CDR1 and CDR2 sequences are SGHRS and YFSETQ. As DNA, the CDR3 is TGCGCCAGCTCCCTTTTGCGGAACACAGATACGCAGTATTTT. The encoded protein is CASSLLRNTDTQYF.

The DNA for the CDR3 is TGTGCCTGGGGACTTAATGAGCAGTTCTTC. Its protein product is CAWGLNEQFF. This sequence joins TRBV30 and TRBJ2-1; the D gene is possibly TRBD2 (5 bases). Germline CDR1 and CDR2: GTSNPN and SVGIG (reference sequence). V was pared by 5 bases and J by 7 bases, with 6 bases between. The CDR3 consists of 10 residues.

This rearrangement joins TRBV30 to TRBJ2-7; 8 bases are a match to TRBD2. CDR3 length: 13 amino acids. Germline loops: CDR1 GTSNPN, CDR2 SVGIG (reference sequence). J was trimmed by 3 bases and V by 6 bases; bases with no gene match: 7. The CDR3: CACRGRPNYEQYF. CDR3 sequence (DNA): TGTGCCTGCCGCGGGAGGCCAAACTACGAGCAGTACTTC.

CDR3 loop: CASSLGPSENTEAFF. For the CDR3, the DNA is TGTGCCAGCAGCTTAGGGCCTTCAGAGAACACTGAAGCTTTCTTT. The chain is built from TRBV7-9 and TRBJ1-1; D gene uncertain. Per the germline V gene, CDR1 is SEHNR and CDR2 is FQNEAQ (reference sequence). Trimming removed 1 base from V and 1 base from J, with 10 bases in between. This CDR3 has 15 amino acids.

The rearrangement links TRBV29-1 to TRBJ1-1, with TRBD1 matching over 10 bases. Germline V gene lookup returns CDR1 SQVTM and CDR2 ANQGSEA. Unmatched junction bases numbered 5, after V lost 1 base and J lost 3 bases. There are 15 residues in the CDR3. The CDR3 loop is CSVEGRQGADTEAFF. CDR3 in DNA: TGCAGCGTTGAAGGCCGACAGGGGGCGGACACTGAAGCTTTCTTT.

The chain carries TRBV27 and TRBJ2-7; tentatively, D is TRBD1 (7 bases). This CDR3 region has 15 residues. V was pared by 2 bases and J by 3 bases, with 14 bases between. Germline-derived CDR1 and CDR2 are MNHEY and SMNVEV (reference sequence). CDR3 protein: CASSLRPGGIYEQYF. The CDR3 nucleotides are TGTGCCAGCAGTTTAAGGCCAGGGGGGATCTACGAGCAGTACTTC.

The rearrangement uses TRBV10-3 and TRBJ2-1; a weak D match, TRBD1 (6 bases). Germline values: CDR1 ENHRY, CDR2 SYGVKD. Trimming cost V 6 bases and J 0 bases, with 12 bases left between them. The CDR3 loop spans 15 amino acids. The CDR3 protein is CAIRGADSSYNEQFF. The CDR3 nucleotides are TGTGCCATCAGGGGGGCTGACAGCTCCTACAATGAGCAGTTCTTC.

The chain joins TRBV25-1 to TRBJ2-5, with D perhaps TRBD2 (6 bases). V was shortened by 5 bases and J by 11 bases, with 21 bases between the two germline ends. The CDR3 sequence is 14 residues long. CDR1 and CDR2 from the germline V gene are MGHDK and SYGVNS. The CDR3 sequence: CASSFGLLLREQYF. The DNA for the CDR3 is TGTGCCAGCAGTTTCGGGCTCCTCCTACGGGAGCAGTACTTC.

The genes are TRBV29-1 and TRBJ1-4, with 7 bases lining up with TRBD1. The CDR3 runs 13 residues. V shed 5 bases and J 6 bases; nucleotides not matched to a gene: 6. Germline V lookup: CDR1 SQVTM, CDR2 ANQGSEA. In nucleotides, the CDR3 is TGCAGCGTTCGGACAGGATCGGATGAAAAACTGTTTTTT. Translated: CSVRTGSDEKLFF.

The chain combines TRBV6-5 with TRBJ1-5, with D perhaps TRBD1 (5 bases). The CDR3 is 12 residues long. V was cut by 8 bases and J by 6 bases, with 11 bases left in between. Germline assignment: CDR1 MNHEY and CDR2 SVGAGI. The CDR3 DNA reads TGTGCCAGCTGGGGCACAGGTCAGCCCCAGCATTTT. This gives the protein CASWGTGQPQHF.

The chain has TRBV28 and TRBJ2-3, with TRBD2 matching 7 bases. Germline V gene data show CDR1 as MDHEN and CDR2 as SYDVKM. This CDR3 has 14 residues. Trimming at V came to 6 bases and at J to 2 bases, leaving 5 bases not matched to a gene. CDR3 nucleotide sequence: TGTGCCAGCAGATTAAGCGGGAACACAGATACGCAGTATTTT. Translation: CASRLSGNTDTQYF.

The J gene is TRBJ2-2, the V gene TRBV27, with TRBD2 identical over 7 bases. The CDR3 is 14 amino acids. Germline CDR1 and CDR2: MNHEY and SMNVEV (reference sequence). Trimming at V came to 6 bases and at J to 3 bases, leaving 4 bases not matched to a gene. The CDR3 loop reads CASRGLADTGELFF. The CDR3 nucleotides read TGTGCCAGCAGGGGTCTAGCGGACACCGGGGAGCTGTTTTTT.

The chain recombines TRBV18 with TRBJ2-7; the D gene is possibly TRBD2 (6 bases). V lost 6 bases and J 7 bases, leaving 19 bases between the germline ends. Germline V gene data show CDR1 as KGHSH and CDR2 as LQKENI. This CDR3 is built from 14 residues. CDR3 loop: CASSEGTGDREQYF. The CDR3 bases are TGTGCCAGCTCGGAGGGGACTGGAGATAGGGAGCAGTACTTC.

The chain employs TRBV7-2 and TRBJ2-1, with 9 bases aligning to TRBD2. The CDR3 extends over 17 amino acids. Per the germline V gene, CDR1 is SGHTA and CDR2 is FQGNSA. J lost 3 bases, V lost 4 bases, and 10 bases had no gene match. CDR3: CASSWGLGTSYYNEQFF. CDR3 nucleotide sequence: TGTGCCAGCAGCTGGGGCCTCGGGACTAGCTACTACAATGAGCAGTTCTTC.

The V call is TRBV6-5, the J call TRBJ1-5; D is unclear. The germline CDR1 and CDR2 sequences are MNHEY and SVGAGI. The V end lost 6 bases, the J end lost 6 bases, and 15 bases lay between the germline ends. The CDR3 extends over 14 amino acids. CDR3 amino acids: CASSQTREGQPQHF. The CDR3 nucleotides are TGTGCCAGCAGCCAGACTCGGGAGGGTCAGCCCCAGCATTTT.

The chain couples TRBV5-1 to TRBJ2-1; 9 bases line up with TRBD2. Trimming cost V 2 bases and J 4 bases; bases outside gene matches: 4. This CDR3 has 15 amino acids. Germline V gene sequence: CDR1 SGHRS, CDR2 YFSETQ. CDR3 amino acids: CASSFEREEYNEQFF. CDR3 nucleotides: TGCGCCAGCAGCTTCGAGCGGGAGGAATACAATGAGCAGTTCTTC. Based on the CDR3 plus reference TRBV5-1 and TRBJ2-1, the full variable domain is KAGVTQTPRYLIKTRGQQVTLSCSPISGHRSVSWYQQTPGQGLQFLFEYFSETQRNKGNFPGRFSGRQFSNSRSEMNVSTLELGDSALYLCASSFEREEYNEQFFGPGTRLTVL.

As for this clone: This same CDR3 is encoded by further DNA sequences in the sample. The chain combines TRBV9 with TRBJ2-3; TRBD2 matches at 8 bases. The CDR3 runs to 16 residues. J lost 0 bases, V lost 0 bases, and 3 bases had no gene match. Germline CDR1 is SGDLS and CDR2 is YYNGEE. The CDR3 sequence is CASSVGSSGSTDTQYF. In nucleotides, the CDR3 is TGTGCCAGCAGCGTAGGTTCTAGCGGGAGCACAGATACGCAGTATTTT.

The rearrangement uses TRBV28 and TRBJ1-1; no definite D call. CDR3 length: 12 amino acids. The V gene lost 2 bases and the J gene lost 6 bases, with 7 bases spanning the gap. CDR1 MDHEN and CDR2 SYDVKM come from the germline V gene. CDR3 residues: CASSLAGAEAFF. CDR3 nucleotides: TGTGCCAGCAGTTTAGCTGGAGCTGAAGCTTTCTTT.

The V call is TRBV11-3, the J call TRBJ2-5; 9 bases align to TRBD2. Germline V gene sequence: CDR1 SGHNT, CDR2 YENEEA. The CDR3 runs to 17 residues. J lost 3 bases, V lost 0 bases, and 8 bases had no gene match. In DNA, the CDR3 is TGTGCCAGCAGCTTAGAAAGCGGGGCTAGCGGGGAAGAGACCCAGTACTTC. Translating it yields CASSLESGASGEETQYF. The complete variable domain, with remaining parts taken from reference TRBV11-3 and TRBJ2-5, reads EAGVVQSPRYKIIEKKQPVAFWCNPISGHNTLYWYLQNLGQGPELLIRYENEEAVDDSQLPKDRFSAERLKGVDSTLKIQPAELGDSAVYLCASSLESGASGEETQYFGPGTRLLVL.

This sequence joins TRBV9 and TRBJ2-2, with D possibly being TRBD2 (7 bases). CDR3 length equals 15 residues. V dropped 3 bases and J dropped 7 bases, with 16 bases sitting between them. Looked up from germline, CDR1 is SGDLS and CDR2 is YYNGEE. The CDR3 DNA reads TGTGCCAGCAGCGAGAGGGGGGGACTGCTCGGGGAGCTGTTTTTT. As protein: CASSERGGLLGELFF.